Presented here are 9 T cell receptor beta chains from one specimen sequenced in a study of patients and donors after allogeneic stem cell transplantation (TCRdb year 2020). The library was generated by RT-PCR. TCRdb shows the sequencer as NextSeq 550. Through fastp at Q25 and MiXCR, TCRdb rebuilt clones from the public reads, retaining in-frame beta chains. Every entry covers one CDR3 protein and lists the most common genes and DNA from its rows. The sample table records 400,000 to 500,000 distinct CDR3 sequences; about a sixth of these occur just once. About 7% of the sample lies in the top ten. The sequencing input was blood, either unsorted or a sorted T cell fraction (not recorded which). These receptors originate from a human donor who was either an allogeneic HSCT recipient or a stem cell or donor lymphocyte infusion donor (not recorded which). It is not recorded whose cells these are; they may come from a transplant donor.

This clonotype has just a few counts. V usage is TRBV20-1 and J usage is TRBJ1-2; D is unclear. There are 12 residues in the CDR3. CDR1 is DFQATT, CDR2 SNEGSKA, per germline (reference sequence). V shed 1 base and J shed 6 bases, with 9 bases lying between them. The CDR3 loop is CSARAGKNGYTF. DNA of the CDR3: TGCAGTGCTAGAGCGGGGAAAAATGGCTACACCTTC.

The DNA for the CDR3 is TGCGCCAGCAGCCAAGGACCCGGCCCAGTGAACACTGAAGCTTTCTTT. Protein sequence: CASSQGPGPVNTEAFF. This chain uses TRBV4-3 with TRBJ1-1, with D unclear. Germline CDR1 reads LGHNA; CDR2 reads YSLEER. The germline V and J ends were trimmed by 1 base and 0 bases, with 12 bases remaining between them. The CDR3 runs 16 residues.

The chain has TRBV27 and TRBJ1-2; tentatively, D is TRBD1 (6 bases). Germline CDR1 and CDR2: MNHEY and SMNVEV (reference sequence). V shed 5 bases and J shed 7 bases, with 11 bases lying between them. This CDR3 is 12 amino acids long. This CDR3 reads CASSTQGLGYTF. The CDR3 coding sequence is TGTGCCAGCAGTACACAGGGTCTTGGCTACACCTTC.

This clonotype has a handful of counts. This chain connects TRBV9 to TRBJ2-3, with TRBD1 as a possible D gene (5 bases). With 0 bases removed from V and 4 bases from J, the gap between germline ends came to 15 bases. Germline V gives CDR1 SGDLS, CDR2 YYNGEE. There are 16 residues in the CDR3. The CDR3 region is CASSVEEGHIADTQYF. The DNA for the CDR3 is TGTGCCAGCAGCGTAGAAGAAGGACATATCGCAGATACGCAGTATTTT.

This clonotype was counted only a few times. V and J are TRBV30 and TRBJ2-2; D uncertain. V lost 4 bases and J lost 2, with 5 bases in between. The CDR3 length is 12 residues. The germline gives CDR1 GTSNPN, CDR2 SVGIG (reference sequence). The CDR3 DNA is TGTGCCTGGACGGAAAACACCGGGGAGCTGTTTTTT. This codes for CAWTENTGELFF.

This rearrangement joins TRBV19 to TRBJ1-2; D may be TRBD1 (5 bases). Trimming left V 2 bases short and J 9 bases short, with 16 bases between. The CDR3 is made up of 14 amino acids. The germline CDR1 and CDR2 sequences are LNHDA and SQIVND (reference sequence). The CDR3 sequence is CASSITRGRTSYTF. The CDR3 DNA is TGTGCCAGTAGTATAACCCGCGGACGGACAAGCTACACCTTC.

The rearrangement joins TRBV7-2 to TRBJ1-5; D might be TRBD1 (6 bases). The CDR3 length is 16 residues. The V end was cut by 1 base, the J end by 5 bases, with 15 bases between. From germline, CDR1 is SGHTA and CDR2 FQGNSA. This CDR3 is CASSLDPIRGYQPQHF. CDR3 bases: TGTGCCAGCAGCTTAGACCCAATCAGGGGCTATCAGCCCCAGCATTTT.

V and J are TRBV2 and TRBJ2-7; D unresolved. V dropped 4 bases and J dropped 1 base, with 17 bases sitting between them. The germline gives CDR1 SNHLY, CDR2 FYNNEI. The CDR3 length is 16 residues. The CDR3 reads CASSVSRAEISYEQYF. CDR3 nucleotides: TGTGCCAGCAGTGTATCACGGGCAGAAATTTCCTACGAGCAGTACTTC.

The V call is TRBV6-1, the J call TRBJ2-4; 9 bases agree with TRBD1. The J segment lost 2 bases and the V segment lost 6 bases, leaving 14 bases of the junction unmatched. Per germline, CDR1 MNHNS and CDR2 SASEGT. The CDR3 loop spans 18 amino acids. The CDR3 reads CASSRTPGQGASKNIQYF. DNA of the CDR3: TGTGCCAGCAGCCGTACGCCGGGACAGGGAGCCTCCAAAAACATTCAGTACTTC.